Listed here are 2 T cell receptor beta chains from one sample, sequenced in a study of identifying expanded T cells in peripheral blood. Profiled with immunoSEQ multiplex PCR; TCRdb holds only in-frame clones, not every one. The table lists fewer than 65,000 clones, about 89% of them singletons. The sequenced sample was blood. These TCRs come from a person aged 18-70 years in good health.

The V gene is TRBV30, the J gene TRBJ2-2; 13 bases are shared with TRBD2. This CDR3 is built from 14 residues. Germline CDR1 reads GTSNPN; CDR2 reads SVGIG (reference sequence). Unmatched junction bases numbered 1, after V lost 4 bases and J lost 5 bases. The CDR3 region has the DNA TGTGCCTGGAAGGGACTAGCGGGGACCGGGGAGCTGTTTTTT. The encoded protein is CAWKGLAGTGELFF.

A single count supports this clone. The sample carries other DNA sequences with the same CDR3. This rearrangement joins TRBV5-1 to TRBJ2-7, with 9 bases identical to TRBD1. Unmatched junction bases numbered 4, after V lost 4 bases and J lost 5 bases. The germline CDR1 and CDR2 sequences are SGHRS and YFSETQ. CDR3 length: 13 amino acids. The CDR3 sequence is CASSLGQGDEQYF. The DNA of the CDR3 is TGCGCCAGCAGCCTGGGACAGGGCGACGAGCAGTACTTC.